The 9 T cell receptor beta chains below were found in one sample sequenced in a study of blood T cell repertoires in COVID-19. Assay: immunoSEQ multiplex PCR; the TCRdb copy retains only in-frame clones and omits some. Of some 240,000 clones listed, around 86% are singletons. The sequenced sample consisted of PBMCs or T cells enriched from blood (not recorded which). These receptors all come from a woman in her 40s with acute COVID-19.

The genes are TRBV5-1 and TRBJ1-5, with D unclear. The CDR3 covers 15 residues. The ends were cut back, 4 bases at V and 2 bases at J, with 13 bases in the middle. Germline CDR1 reads SGHRS; CDR2 reads YFSETQ. CDR3 coding DNA: TGCGCCAGCAGCCCGGCGGGGATGGGCAATCAGCCCCAGCATTTT. Residues: CASSPAGMGNQPQHF. Supplemented by reference TRBV5-1 and TRBJ1-5, the full variable domain reads KAGVTQTPRYLIKTRGQQVTLSCSPISGHRSVSWYQQTPGQGLQFLFEYFSETQRNKGNFPGRFSGRQFSNSRSEMNVSTLELGDSALYLCASSPAGMGNQPQHFGDGTRLSIL.

This chain joins TRBV10-3 and TRBJ1-6, with no clear D. The CDR3 spans 16 residues. CDR1 and CDR2 from the germline V gene are ENHRY and SYGVKD. Trimming took off 0 bases at V and 5 bases at J, with 11 bases between the two ends. The CDR3 DNA reads as TGTGCCATCAGTGAGTCGAGCAGGAATGATAATTCACCCCTCCACTTT. It is translated as CAISESSRNDNSPLHF.

V is TRBV5-4 and J is TRBJ2-7, with 10 bases that match TRBD2. Germline V gives CDR1 SGHNT, CDR2 YYREEE (reference sequence). Unmatched junction bases numbered 8, after V lost 4 bases and J lost 7 bases. The CDR3 has 14 residues. The DNA of the CDR3 is TGTGCCAGCAGCGAACGGACTAGCGGAGCGGAGCAGTACTTC. Translating it yields CASSERTSGAEQYF.

The chain uses TRBV5-1 and TRBJ1-2, with a tentative D call TRBD1 (5 bases). This CDR3 is 16 amino acids long. Trimming left V 0 bases short and J 4 bases short, with 16 bases between. Germline CDR1 reads SGHRS; CDR2 reads YFSETQ. CDR3 DNA: TGCGCCAGCAGCTTGGAGGCGGGACGTAAGGTCTATGGCTACACCTTC. This codes for CASSLEAGRKVYGYTF.

V is TRBV21-1 and J is TRBJ2-3; the table gives TRBD2 as D, unverified against the DNA. TRBV21-1 is assigned pseudogene status. The CDR3 runs to 17 residues. For the CDR3, the DNA is TGTGCCAGCAGCAAAGCGCTACGGCGGGAGAGGTGCGGTACGCAGTATTTT. The encoded protein is CASSKALRRERCGTQYF.

This chain links TRBV7-9 with TRBJ2-7; perhaps TRBD2 as D (5 bases). The germline CDR1 and CDR2 sequences are SEHNR and FQNEAQ (reference sequence). The CDR3 has 14 amino acids. V gave up 0 bases and J gave up 4 bases, with 10 bases separating them. The CDR3 DNA is TGTGCCAGCAGCTTAGCTGTCCGAGGGTACGAGCAGTACTTC. This codes for CASSLAVRGYEQYF.

The DNA for the CDR3 is TGTGCCACCAGTGATCCCCAAGAACGGGACAGGGATGGCTACACCTTC. Residues: CATSDPQERDRDGYTF. The genes are TRBV24-1 and TRBJ1-2, with 9 bases fitting TRBD1. Germline assignment: CDR1 KGHDR and CDR2 SFDVKD. There are 16 residues in the CDR3. Trimming cost V 3 bases and J 6 bases; bases outside gene matches: 10.

The genes are TRBV9 and TRBJ1-3; 7 positions agree with TRBD1. The CDR3 is 17 residues long. Germline V gene data show CDR1 as SGDLS and CDR2 as YYNGEE. V lost 0 bases and J lost 0; bases outside the gene matches: 6. CDR3 loop: CASSVGSGTVSGNTIYF. DNA of the CDR3: TGTGCCAGCAGCGTAGGATCGGGGACAGTCTCTGGAAACACCATATATTTT.

A few counts support this clone. The chain is built from TRBV11-3 and TRBJ1-2, with 10 bases lining up with TRBD1. The germline CDR1 and CDR2 sequences are SGHNT and YENEEA. The junction had 4 bases not matched to a gene; V was cut back by 2 bases and J by 4 bases. CDR3 length: 15 amino acids. CDR3 sequence reads: CASSLSGQGSYGYTF. The CDR3, as DNA: TGTGCCAGCAGCTTATCGGGACAGGGGAGCTATGGCTACACCTTC.